This TCR beta chain was sequenced for a study of neurological immune-mediated disorders. Whole-study findings and limits: Patients with HTLV-1-associated myelopathy showed the most TCR clonal expansion. Those with multiple sclerosis showed the least, falling below healthy controls.

About this clonotype itself: What it binds is not known.

The team produced cDNA through 5'RACE using 10-nucleotide random UMIs. TCRdb reanalysed the 5' RACE reads using MiXCR and keeps one entry per CDR3 protein. This table has some 30,000 distinct CDR3 sequences, roughly 21% appearing once. V lost 6 bases and J 2 bases, leaving 17 bases between the germline ends. The germline V gene has CDR1 MDHEN and CDR2 SYDVKM. This CDR3 is built from 15 residues. The V gene is TRBV28, the J gene TRBJ2-7; TRBD2 is a possible D gene (6 bases). The TCR was taken from a woman between 55 and 75 years old in good health. Sequencing was performed on PBMCs. CDR3 region: CASSFSGLVTYEQYF. The CDR3 nucleotides read TGTGCCAGCAGCTTCTCGGGACTGGTTACCTACGAGCAGTACTTC.